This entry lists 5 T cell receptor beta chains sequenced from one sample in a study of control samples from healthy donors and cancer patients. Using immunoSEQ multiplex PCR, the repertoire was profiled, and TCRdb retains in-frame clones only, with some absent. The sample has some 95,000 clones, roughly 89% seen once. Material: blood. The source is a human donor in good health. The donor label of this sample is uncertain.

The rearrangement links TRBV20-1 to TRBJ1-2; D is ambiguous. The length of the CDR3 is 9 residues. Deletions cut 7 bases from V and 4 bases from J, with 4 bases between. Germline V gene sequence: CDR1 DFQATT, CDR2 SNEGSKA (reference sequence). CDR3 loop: CSDPYGYTF. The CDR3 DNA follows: TGCAGTGACCCCTATGGCTACACCTTC.

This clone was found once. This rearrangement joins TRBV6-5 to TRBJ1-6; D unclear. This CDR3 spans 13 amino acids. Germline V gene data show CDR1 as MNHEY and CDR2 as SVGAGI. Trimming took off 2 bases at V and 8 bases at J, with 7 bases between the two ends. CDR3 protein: CASSYEADSPLHF. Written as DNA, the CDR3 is TGTGCCAGCAGTTACGAGGCCGATTCACCCCTCCACTTT.

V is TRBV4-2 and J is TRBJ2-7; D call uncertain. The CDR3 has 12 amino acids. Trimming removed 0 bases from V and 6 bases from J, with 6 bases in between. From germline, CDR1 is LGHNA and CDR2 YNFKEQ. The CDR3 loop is CASSQDLSEQYF. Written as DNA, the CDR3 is TGTGCCAGCAGCCAAGACCTATCCGAGCAGTACTTC.

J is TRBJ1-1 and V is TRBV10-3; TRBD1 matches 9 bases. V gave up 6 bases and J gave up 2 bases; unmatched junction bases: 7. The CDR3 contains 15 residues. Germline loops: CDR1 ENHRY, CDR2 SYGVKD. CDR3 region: CAIRPAGQGNTEAFF. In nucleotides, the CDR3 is TGTGCCATCAGGCCGGCGGGACAGGGTAACACTGAAGCTTTCTTT.

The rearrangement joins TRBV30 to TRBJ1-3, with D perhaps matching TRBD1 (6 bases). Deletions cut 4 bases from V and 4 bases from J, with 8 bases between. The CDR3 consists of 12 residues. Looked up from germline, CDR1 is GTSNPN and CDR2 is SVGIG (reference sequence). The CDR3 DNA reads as TGTGCCTGGAAAGGACAGGGAAACACCATATATTTT. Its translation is CAWKGQGNTIYF.